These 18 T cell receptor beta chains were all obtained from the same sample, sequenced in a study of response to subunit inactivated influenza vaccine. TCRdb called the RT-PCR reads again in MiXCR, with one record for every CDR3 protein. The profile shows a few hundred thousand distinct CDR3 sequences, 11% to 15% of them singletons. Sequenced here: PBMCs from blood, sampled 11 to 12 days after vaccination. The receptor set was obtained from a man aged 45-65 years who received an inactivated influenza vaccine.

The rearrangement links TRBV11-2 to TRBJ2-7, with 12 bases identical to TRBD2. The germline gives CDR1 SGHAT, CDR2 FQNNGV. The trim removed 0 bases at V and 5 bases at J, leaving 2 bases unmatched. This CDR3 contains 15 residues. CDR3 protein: CASSLETSGRHEQYF. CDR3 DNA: TGTGCCAGCAGCTTAGAGACTAGCGGGAGACACGAGCAGTACTTC.

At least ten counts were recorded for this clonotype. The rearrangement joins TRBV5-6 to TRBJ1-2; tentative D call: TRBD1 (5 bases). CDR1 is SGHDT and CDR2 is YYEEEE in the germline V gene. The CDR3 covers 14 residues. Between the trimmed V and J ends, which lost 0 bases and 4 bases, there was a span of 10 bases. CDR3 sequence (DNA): TGTGCCAGCAGCTTGGGGGGGACCGGCTATGGCTACACCTTC. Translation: CASSLGGTGYGYTF.

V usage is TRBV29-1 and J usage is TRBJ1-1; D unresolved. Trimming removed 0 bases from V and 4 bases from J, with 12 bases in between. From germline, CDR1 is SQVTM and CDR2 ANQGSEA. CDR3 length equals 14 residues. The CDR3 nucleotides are TGCAGCGTTGAAGATTCCGGGATTTCCACTGAAGCTTTCTTT. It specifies CSVEDSGISTEAFF.

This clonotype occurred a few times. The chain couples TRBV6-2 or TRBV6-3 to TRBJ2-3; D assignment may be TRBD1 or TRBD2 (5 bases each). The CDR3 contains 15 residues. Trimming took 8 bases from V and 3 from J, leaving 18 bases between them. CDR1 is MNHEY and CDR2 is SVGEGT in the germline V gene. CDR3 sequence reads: CASFRGLQGTDTQYF. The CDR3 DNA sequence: TGTGCCAGCTTTCGGGGCCTTCAAGGGACAGATACGCAGTATTTT.

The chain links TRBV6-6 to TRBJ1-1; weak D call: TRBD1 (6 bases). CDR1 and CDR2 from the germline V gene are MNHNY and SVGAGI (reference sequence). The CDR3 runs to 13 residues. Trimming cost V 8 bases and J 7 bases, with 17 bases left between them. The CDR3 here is CASGTSWTVEAFF. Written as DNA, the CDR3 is TGTGCCAGCGGGACCTCCTGGACAGTTGAAGCTTTCTTT.

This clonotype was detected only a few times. CDR3 amino acids: CASTGGTGGFMNTEAFF. DNA of the CDR3: TGTGCCAGCACTGGAGGGACAGGGGGGTTCATGAACACTGAAGCTTTCTTT. The rearrangement links TRBV6-1 to TRBJ1-1, with 11 bases matching TRBD1. CDR1 and CDR2 (germline): MNHNS, SASEGT. J lost 0 bases, V lost 7 bases, and 10 bases had no gene match. This CDR3 is built from 17 residues.

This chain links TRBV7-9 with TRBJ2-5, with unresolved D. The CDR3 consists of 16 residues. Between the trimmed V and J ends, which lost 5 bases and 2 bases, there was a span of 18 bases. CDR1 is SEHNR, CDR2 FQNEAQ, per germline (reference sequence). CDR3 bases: TGTGCCAGCAGCCAATTTCACGGTAGGGAACAAGAGACCCAGTACTTC. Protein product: CASSQFHGREQETQYF.

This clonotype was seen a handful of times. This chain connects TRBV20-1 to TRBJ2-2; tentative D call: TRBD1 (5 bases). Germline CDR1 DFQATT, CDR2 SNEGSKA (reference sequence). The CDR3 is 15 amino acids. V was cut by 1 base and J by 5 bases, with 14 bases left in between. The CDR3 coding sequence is TGCAGTGCTAGAGCACGTCACAGGTCAACCGGGGAGCTGTTTTTT. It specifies CSARARHRSTGELFF.

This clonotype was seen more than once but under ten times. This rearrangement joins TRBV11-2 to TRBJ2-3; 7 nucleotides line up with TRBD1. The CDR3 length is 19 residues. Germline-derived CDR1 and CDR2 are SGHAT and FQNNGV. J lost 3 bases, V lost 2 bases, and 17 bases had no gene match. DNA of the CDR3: TGTGCCAGCAGCTTAAAATTTGGTTGGGGAAGGGGGCTGACAGATACGCAGTATTTT. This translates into CASSLKFGWGRGLTDTQYF.

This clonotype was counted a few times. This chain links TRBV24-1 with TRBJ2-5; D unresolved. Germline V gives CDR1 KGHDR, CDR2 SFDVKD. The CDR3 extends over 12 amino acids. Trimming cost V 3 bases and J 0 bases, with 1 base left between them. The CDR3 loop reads CATSDDQETQYF. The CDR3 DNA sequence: TGTGCCACCAGTGATGACCAAGAGACCCAGTACTTC.

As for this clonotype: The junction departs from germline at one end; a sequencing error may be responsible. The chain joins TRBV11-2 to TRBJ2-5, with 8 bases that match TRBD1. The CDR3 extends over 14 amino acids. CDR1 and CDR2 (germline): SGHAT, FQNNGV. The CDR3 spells CASCQPGQARMCGF. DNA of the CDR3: TGTGCCAGCTGCCAACCGGGACAGGCAAGGATGTGTGGCTTC.

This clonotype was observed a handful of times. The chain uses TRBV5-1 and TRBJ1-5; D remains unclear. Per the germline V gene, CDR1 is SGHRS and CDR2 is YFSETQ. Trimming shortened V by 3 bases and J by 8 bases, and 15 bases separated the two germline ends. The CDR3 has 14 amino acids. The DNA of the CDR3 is TGCGCCAGCAGCTGGGGAAGGGCTGGGGAGCCCCAGCATTTT. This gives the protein CASSWGRAGEPQHF.

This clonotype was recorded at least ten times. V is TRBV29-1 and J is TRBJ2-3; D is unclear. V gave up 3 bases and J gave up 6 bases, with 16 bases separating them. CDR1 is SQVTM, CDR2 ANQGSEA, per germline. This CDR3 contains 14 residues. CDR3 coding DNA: TGCAGCGTTGATGGTAGCTTCGGAAGGGATACGCAGTATTTT. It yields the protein CSVDGSFGRDTQYF.

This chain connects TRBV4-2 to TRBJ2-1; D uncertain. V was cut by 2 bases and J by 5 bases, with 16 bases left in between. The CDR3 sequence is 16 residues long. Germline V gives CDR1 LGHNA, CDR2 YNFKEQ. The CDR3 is CASSQNRAPQDNEQFF. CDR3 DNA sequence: TGTGCCAGCAGCCAAAACCGGGCCCCGCAGGACAATGAGCAGTTCTTC.

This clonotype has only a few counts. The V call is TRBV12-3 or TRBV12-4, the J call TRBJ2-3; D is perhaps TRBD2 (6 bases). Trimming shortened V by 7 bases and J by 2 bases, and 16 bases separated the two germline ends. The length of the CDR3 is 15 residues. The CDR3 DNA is TGTGCCAGCACGATTAGCGGAATAGTCACAGATACGCAGTATTTT. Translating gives CASTISGIVTDTQYF.

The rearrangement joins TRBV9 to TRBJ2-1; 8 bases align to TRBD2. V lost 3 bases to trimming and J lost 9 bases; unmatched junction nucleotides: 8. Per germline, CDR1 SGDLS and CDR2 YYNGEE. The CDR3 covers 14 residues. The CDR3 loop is CASSAGLELGEQFF. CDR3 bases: TGTGCCAGCAGCGCGGGACTAGAGCTGGGTGAGCAGTTCTTC.

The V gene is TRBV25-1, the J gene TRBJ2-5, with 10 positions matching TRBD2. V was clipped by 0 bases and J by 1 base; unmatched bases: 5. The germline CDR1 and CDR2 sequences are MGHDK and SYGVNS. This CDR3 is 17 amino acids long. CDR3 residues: CASSEYILAGAQETQYF. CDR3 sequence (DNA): TGTGCCAGCAGTGAATATATCCTAGCGGGAGCCCAAGAGACCCAGTACTTC.

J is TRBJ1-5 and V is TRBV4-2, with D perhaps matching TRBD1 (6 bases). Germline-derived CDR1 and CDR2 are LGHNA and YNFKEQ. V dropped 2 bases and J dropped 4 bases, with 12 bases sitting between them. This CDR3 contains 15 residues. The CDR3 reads CASSQFGQRNQPQHF. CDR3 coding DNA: TGTGCCAGCAGCCAATTCGGACAGAGGAATCAGCCCCAGCATTTT.